These 23 T cell receptor beta chains came from one sample sequenced in a study of T cell clonotyping in hematopoietic cell transplantation. Measured with immunoSEQ multiplex PCR; TCRdb has only the in-frame clones, and not every one. The sample yields about 41,000 clones, nearly 97% seen once. Sequenced material: peripheral blood mononuclear cells. All receptors derive from a young man in good health. Some clones in this sample may be carry-over from other donors' samples.

This chain connects TRBV5-6 to TRBJ1-4; D may be TRBD1 (5 bases). V was pared by 1 base and J by 5 bases, with 12 bases between. CDR1 is SGHDT and CDR2 is YYEEEE in the germline V gene. There are 15 residues in the CDR3. The CDR3, as DNA: TGTGCCAGCAGCTTGAGGGACGGGGTAAATGAAAAACTGTTTTTT. Encoded protein: CASSLRDGVNEKLFF. Complete variable domain (other parts from reference TRBV5-6 and TRBJ1-4): DAGVTQSPTHLIKTRGQQVTLRCSPKSGHDTVSWYQQALGQGPQFIFQYYEEEERQRGNFPDRFSGHQFPNYSSELNVNALLLGDSALYLCASSLRDGVNEKLFFGSGTQLSVL.

This clone was recorded only once. The CDR3 region has the DNA TGTGCCAGCAGACTAGCGGGAGCCGGGGAGCTGTTTTTT. Protein product: CASRLAGAGELFF. The V call is TRBV2, the J call TRBJ2-2, with 11 nucleotides matching TRBD2. The V gene's germline CDR1 is SNHLY and CDR2 FYNNEI. CDR3 length: 13 amino acids. V was pared by 6 bases and J by 6 bases, with 0 bases of the junction left unmatched.

The V and J genes are TRBV4-3 and TRBJ2-3; D is ambiguous. The germline CDR1 and CDR2 sequences are LGHNA and YSLEER. Trimming stripped 4 bases from V and 3 bases from J, with 17 bases between. The CDR3 has 16 amino acids. This CDR3 is CASSPRPAWVTDTQYF. In DNA form, the CDR3 reads TGCGCCAGCAGCCCACGTCCGGCGTGGGTTACAGATACGCAGTATTTT.

This chain joins TRBV19 and TRBJ1-5, with D tentatively TRBD1 (5 bases). CDR1 is LNHDA, CDR2 SQIVND, per germline (reference sequence). This CDR3 contains 12 residues. The ends were cut back, 6 bases at V and 2 bases at J, with 5 bases in the middle. The CDR3: CASSRGNQPQHF. CDR3 bases: TGTGCCAGTAGCAGGGGCAATCAGCCCCAGCATTTT.

DNA of the CDR3: TGTGCCAGCAGTGGCGACGAATTCGGCTACACCTTC. It specifies CASSGDEFGYTF. The V and J genes are TRBV27 and TRBJ1-2; D is undetermined. CDR1 and CDR2 from the germline V gene are MNHEY and SMNVEV (reference sequence). V lost 5 bases and J lost 8, with 12 bases in between. This CDR3 contains 12 residues.

The genes are TRBV7-2 and TRBJ2-2, with 7 bases fitting TRBD2. This CDR3 comprises 18 residues. Germline V lookup: CDR1 SGHTA, CDR2 FQGNSA. The V segment lost 7 bases and the J segment 1 base; nucleotides outside the gene matches: 15. In DNA, the CDR3 is TGTGCCAGCACCCTAGGCGGCCTAGCGGCCCTGAACACCGGGGAGCTGTTTTTT. It codes for CASTLGGLAALNTGELFF.

The gene calls are TRBV30 and TRBJ1-2, with D perhaps matching TRBD1 (5 bases). Germline CDR1 and CDR2: GTSNPN and SVGIG (reference sequence). The CDR3 is 14 amino acids. The germline V and J ends were trimmed by 0 bases and 4 bases, with 12 bases remaining between them. The CDR3 sequence is CAWSVPGTAYGYTF. CDR3 nucleotides: TGTGCCTGGAGTGTACCCGGGACGGCCTATGGCTACACCTTC.

The rearrangement links TRBV4-1 to TRBJ1-5; perhaps TRBD1 as D (5 bases). The germline V gene has CDR1 MGHRA and CDR2 YSYEKL. The CDR3 extends over 14 amino acids. V lost 0 bases and J lost 4, with 7 bases in between. The CDR3 loop reads CASSQEGANQPQHF. The CDR3 DNA reads TGCGCCAGCAGCCAAGAAGGGGCAAATCAGCCCCAGCATTTT.

The chain carries TRBV9 and TRBJ2-1; 7 bases agree with TRBD2. The trim removed 3 bases at V and 8 bases at J, leaving 11 bases unmatched. CDR1 and CDR2 (germline): SGDLS, YYNGEE. CDR3 size: 15 residues. CDR3 protein: CASSGGGGLWDEQFF. The CDR3 DNA reads TGTGCCAGCAGCGGGGGGGGAGGGCTATGGGATGAGCAGTTCTTC.

The rearrangement uses TRBV5-5 and TRBJ2-7; no firm D call. The germline V gene has CDR1 SGHKS and CDR2 YYEKEE (reference sequence). CDR3 length: 17 residues. The germline V and J ends were trimmed by 0 bases and 3 bases, with 19 bases remaining between them. The DNA for the CDR3 is TGTGCCAGCAGCTTGGCCAATGGGGTTGAAAGGAGCTACGAGCAGTACTTC. Encoded protein: CASSLANGVERSYEQYF. Full variable domain (missing parts from reference TRBV5-5 and TRBJ2-7): DAGVTQSPTHLIKTRGQQVTLRCSPISGHKSVSWYQQVLGQGPQFIFQYYEKEERGRGNFPDRFSARQFPNYSSELNVNALLLGDSALYLCASSLANGVERSYEQYFGPGTRLTVT.

This rearrangement joins TRBV7-8 to TRBJ1-4, with TRBD1 matching 12 bases. J lost 4 bases, V lost 2 bases, and 5 bases had no gene match. The germline gives CDR1 SGHVS, CDR2 FQNEAQ. The CDR3 runs 17 residues. CDR3 in amino acids: CASSLMGQGAINEKLFF. CDR3 DNA sequence: TGTGCCAGCAGCTTAATGGGACAGGGGGCGATTAATGAAAAACTGTTTTTT.

V usage is TRBV7-8 and J usage is TRBJ1-1, with 8 bases fitting TRBD1. The germline gives CDR1 SGHVS, CDR2 FQNEAQ. The CDR3 spans 14 residues. V lost 3 bases to trimming and J lost 2 bases; unmatched junction nucleotides: 2. The CDR3 reads CASSLGTGNTEAFF. CDR3 DNA sequence: TGTGCCAGCAGCTTGGGGACAGGCAACACTGAAGCTTTCTTT.

The chain uses TRBV5-1 and TRBJ1-1; D is uncertain. Germline CDR1 is SGHRS and CDR2 is YFSETQ. This CDR3 has 18 residues. The V and J ends lost 1 base and 10 bases respectively, with 29 bases between them. The CDR3 is CASSLYSAERQSSEGAFF. CDR3 DNA sequence: TGCGCCAGCAGCTTGTATAGCGCGGAGCGGCAGTCTAGCGAGGGAGCTTTCTTT. Variable domain in full (rest from reference TRBV5-1 and TRBJ1-1): KAGVTQTPRYLIKTRGQQVTLSCSPISGHRSVSWYQQTPGQGLQFLFEYFSETQRNKGNFPGRFSGRQFSNSRSEMNVSTLELGDSALYLCASSLYSAERQSSEGAFFGQGTRLTVV.

In DNA form, the CDR3 reads TGTGCCAGCAGTGAAGCAAAGGGAGCCGGGGGAGTGGTACATTTT. It translates to CASSEAKGAGGVVHF. The chain links TRBV2 to TRBJ1-5, with D maybe TRBD1 (5 bases). Per the germline V gene, CDR1 is SNHLY and CDR2 is FYNNEI. Deletions cut 0 bases from V and 16 bases from J, with 22 bases between. The CDR3 contains 15 residues.

V gene TRBV7-6 combines with J gene TRBJ2-2, with D uncertain. The V end lost 11 bases, the J end lost 2 bases, and 6 bases lay between the germline ends. Germline V lookup: CDR1 SGHVS, CDR2 FNYEAQ. The CDR3 is 11 amino acids. CDR3 coding DNA: TGTGCCTCTGCCAACACCGGGGAGCTGTTTTTT. Its translation: CASANTGELFF. Looking up the rest from reference TRBV7-6 and TRBJ2-2 gives the full variable domain: GAGVSQSPRYKVTKRGQDVALRCDPISGHVSLYWYRQALGQGPEFLTYFNYEAQQDKSGLPNDRFSAERPEGSISTLTIQRTEQRDSAMYRCASANTGELFFGEGSRLTVL.

The chain uses TRBV19 and TRBJ1-1, with D maybe TRBD1 (5 bases). Germline values: CDR1 LNHDA, CDR2 SQIVND (reference sequence). The CDR3 runs to 14 residues. The V and J ends lost 3 bases and 4 bases respectively, with 12 bases between them. The CDR3 region is CASSIKAGLTEAFF. CDR3 DNA sequence: TGTGCCAGTAGTATCAAGGCAGGGCTCACTGAAGCTTTCTTT.

J is TRBJ2-5 and V is TRBV4-1, with 8 bases identical to TRBD2. Germline CDR1 MGHRA, CDR2 YSYEKL. Trimming took 4 bases from V and 5 from J; bases not matched to a gene: 9. CDR3 size: 15 residues. The CDR3 nucleotides are TGCGCCAGCAGCCGCCTTAACGGCGGGGGGGAGACCCAGTACTTC. Translating it yields CASSRLNGGGETQYF.

The chain combines TRBV5-4 with TRBJ1-2, with D possibly TRBD1 on 6 matching bases. The germline V gene has CDR1 SGHNT and CDR2 YYREEE (reference sequence). Trimming removed 2 bases from V and 1 base from J, with 18 bases in between. The CDR3 is 17 residues long. The CDR3 is CASSFLLARQDNYGYTF. CDR3 coding DNA: TGTGCCAGCAGCTTCTTATTGGCGCGACAGGATAACTATGGCTACACCTTC.

The gene calls are TRBV9 and TRBJ2-3; 10 nucleotides align to TRBD2. CDR1 is SGDLS and CDR2 is YYNGEE in the germline V gene. The CDR3 covers 20 residues. Unmatched junction bases numbered 13, after V lost 0 bases and J lost 0 bases. CDR3 in amino acids: CASSVVPSGGISASTDTQYF. The DNA for the CDR3 is TGTGCCAGCAGCGTAGTGCCTAGCGGGGGAATCAGTGCTAGCACAGATACGCAGTATTTT.

The V and J genes are TRBV4-2 and TRBJ1-2; D is unresolved. Germline loops: CDR1 LGHNA, CDR2 YNFKEQ. Between the trimmed V and J ends, which lost 1 base and 8 bases, there was a span of 17 bases. The CDR3 extends over 15 amino acids. This chain's CDR3 is CASSQVTDDRRGYTF. The CDR3 DNA follows: TGTGCCAGCAGCCAAGTTACGGATGATCGACGCGGCTACACCTTC.

The gene calls are TRBV19 and TRBJ2-1; no definite D call. The CDR3 has 12 amino acids. Germline V lookup: CDR1 LNHDA, CDR2 SQIVND (reference sequence). V was trimmed by 3 bases and J by 9 bases, leaving 9 bases between them. CDR3 in DNA: TGTGCCAGTAGTATCTCACGGGTTGAGCAGTTCTTC. Translation: CASSISRVEQFF.

V usage is TRBV7-2 and J usage is TRBJ1-2; weak D call: TRBD1 (6 bases). Germline V lookup: CDR1 SGHTA, CDR2 FQGNSA. The V end was cut by 5 bases, the J end by 2 bases, with 18 bases between. The length of the CDR3 is 16 residues. CDR3: CASSPDSGALNYGYTF. For the CDR3, the DNA is TGTGCCAGCAGCCCGGATTCAGGGGCCCTCAACTATGGCTACACCTTC.

In DNA form, the CDR3 reads TGTGCCAGTAGTATTGGAGCGGGGAACACAGATACGCAGTATTTT. It codes for CASSIGAGNTDTQYF. The rearrangement links TRBV19 to TRBJ2-3; 7 bases align to TRBD2. Germline CDR1 is LNHDA and CDR2 is SQIVND (reference sequence). J lost 2 bases, V lost 3 bases, and 5 bases had no gene match. The CDR3 spans 15 residues.